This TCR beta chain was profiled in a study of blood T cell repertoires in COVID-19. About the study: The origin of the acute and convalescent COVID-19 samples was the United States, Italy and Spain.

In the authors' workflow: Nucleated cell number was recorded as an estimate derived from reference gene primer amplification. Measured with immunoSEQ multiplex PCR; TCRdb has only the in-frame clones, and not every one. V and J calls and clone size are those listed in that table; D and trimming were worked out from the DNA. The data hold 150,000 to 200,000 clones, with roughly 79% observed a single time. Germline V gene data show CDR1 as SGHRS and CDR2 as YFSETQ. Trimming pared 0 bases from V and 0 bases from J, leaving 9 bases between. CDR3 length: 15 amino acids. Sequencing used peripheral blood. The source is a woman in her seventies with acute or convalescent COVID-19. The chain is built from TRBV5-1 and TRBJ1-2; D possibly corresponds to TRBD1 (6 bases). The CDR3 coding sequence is TGCGCCAGCAGCTTGGTCGGACAGACTAACTATGGCTACACCTTC. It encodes CASSLVGQTNYGYTF.